This TCR beta chain was identified in a study of blood T cell repertoires in COVID-19. V lost 0 bases and J 6 bases, leaving 15 bases between the germline ends. This CDR3 contains 16 residues. Germline-derived CDR1 and CDR2 are WNHNN and SYGVQD (reference sequence). Libraries were prepared by immunoSEQ multiplex PCR; TCRdb keeps only in-frame clonotypes and omits some of them. Here the sample spans approximately 84,000 clones, approximately 87% being singletons. The rearrangement joins TRBV10-1 to TRBJ2-1; no definite D call. Sequencing was performed on peripheral blood. The clonotype was recovered from a human donor in a cohort sampled during active COVID-19. CDR3 region: CASSESSSLALNEQFF. The CDR3 region has the DNA TGCGCCAGCAGTGAGTCGTCCTCTTTGGCTCTCAATGAGCAGTTCTTC.